This TCR beta chain was obtained from a study of cytomegalovirus exposure and HLA in healthy donors. Researchers ran the PCR with 60 Vbeta and 13 Jbeta primers. Clones were read by immunoSEQ multiplex PCR, and TCRdb kept only the in-frame ones, dropping some. The sample lists about 160,000 clones, about three quarters occurring once. For this clone: Its antigen is not identified.

Healthy people donating bone marrow made up the donors. When sampled, the donors appeared nominally healthy, though they likely had unrecorded immune exposures. Trimming removed 5 bases at V and 0 bases at J, with 11 bases between. Germline loops: CDR1 LNHDA, CDR2 SQIVND (reference sequence). CDR3 length equals 15 residues. Study-level points and caveats: Per published reports, the classifier diagnosed cytomegalovirus status with high specificity and sensitivity. Indistinguishable V segments such as TRBV6-2 and TRBV6-3 were excluded.

Sequencing was done on a sample of PBMCs. This receptor was taken from a woman in her thirties or forties in good health and CMV-seropositive. The gene calls are TRBV19 and TRBJ2-1, with D maybe TRBD1 (6 bases). CDR3 in amino acids: CASSLGQFSYNEQFF. In DNA form, the CDR3 reads TGTGCCAGTAGTTTAGGACAGTTCTCCTACAATGAGCAGTTCTTC.